The clone carrying this T cell receptor beta chain was found many times. Its antigen remains unknown. Amplification targeted TCR beta CDR3 regions from RNA transcripts. HTBI primers were employed in a first-round RT-PCR of the TCR CDR3. A single record per CDR3 protein comes from TCRdb applying MiXCR to the multiplex PCR reads. The sample carries fewer than 650,000 distinct CDR3 sequences, approximately 15% recorded once. This sample is part of a study of T cells in Graves' hyperthyroidism and ophthalmopathy. The source of the PBMCs was about 10 ml of fresh peripheral blood. Study-level results: Researchers found most expanded thyroid clonotypes above 0.001 in blood as well.

V lost 7 bases, J lost 4 bases, and 14 bases lay in between. The CDR3 has 14 residues. The germline gives CDR1 SGHTA, CDR2 FQGNSA. V gene TRBV7-2 combines with J gene TRBJ2-1; no reliable D call. Sequenced material: blood. This receptor was obtained from a woman aged 35 to 49 with Graves' hyperthyroidism. This CDR3 is CASTPYGVYNEQFF. CDR3 DNA sequence: TGTGCCAGCACCCCCTATGGAGTATACAATGAGCAGTTCTTC.